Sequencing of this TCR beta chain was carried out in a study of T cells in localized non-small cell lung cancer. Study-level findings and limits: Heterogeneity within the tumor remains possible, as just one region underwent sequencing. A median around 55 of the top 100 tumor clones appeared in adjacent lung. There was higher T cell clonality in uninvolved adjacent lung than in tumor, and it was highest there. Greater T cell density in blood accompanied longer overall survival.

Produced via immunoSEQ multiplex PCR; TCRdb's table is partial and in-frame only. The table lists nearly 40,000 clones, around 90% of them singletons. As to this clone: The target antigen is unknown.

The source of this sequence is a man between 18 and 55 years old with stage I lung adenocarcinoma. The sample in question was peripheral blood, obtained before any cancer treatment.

The CDR3, as DNA: TGTGCCAGCAGAGGAGGGACAGCCAGGCCCTCTGGAAACACCATATATTTT. It is translated as CASRGGTARPSGNTIYF. The chain joins TRBV2 to TRBJ1-3, with 7 bases aligning to TRBD1. The CDR3 runs 17 residues. With 6 bases clipped from V and 0 bases from J, the junction kept 11 bases outside the gene matches. CDR1 and CDR2 from the germline V gene are SNHLY and FYNNEI. The variable domain in full, completed from reference TRBV2 and TRBJ1-3, reads EPEVTQTPSHQVTQMGQEVILRCVPISNHLYFYWYRQILGQKVEFLVSFYNNEISEKSEIFDDQFSVERPDGSNFTLKIRSTKLEDSAMYFCASRGGTARPSGNTIYFGEGSWLTVV.